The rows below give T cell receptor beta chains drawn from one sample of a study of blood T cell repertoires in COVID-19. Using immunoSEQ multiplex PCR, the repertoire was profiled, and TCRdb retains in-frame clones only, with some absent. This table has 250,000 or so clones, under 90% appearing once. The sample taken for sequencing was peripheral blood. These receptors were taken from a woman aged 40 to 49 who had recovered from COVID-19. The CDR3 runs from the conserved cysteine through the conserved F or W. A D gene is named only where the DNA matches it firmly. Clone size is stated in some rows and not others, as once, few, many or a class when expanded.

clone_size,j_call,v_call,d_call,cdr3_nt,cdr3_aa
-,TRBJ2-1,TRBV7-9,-,TGTGCCAGCAGCTTACTCGGGCCGGGATTCTCCTACAATGAGCAGTTCTTC,CASSLLGPGFSYNEQFF
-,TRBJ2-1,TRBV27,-,TGTGCCAGCAGTTCAGGGGGCCCGGGACTAGCATACAATGAGCAGTTCTTC,CASSSGGPGLAYNEQFF
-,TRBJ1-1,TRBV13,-,TGTGCCAGCAGCCACTCCCTGAACACTGAAGCTTTCTTT,CASSHSLNTEAFF
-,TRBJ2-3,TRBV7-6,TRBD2,TGTGCCAGCAGCTTAGGGGTGGGAGCGGGGGGTGATACGCAGTATTTT,CASSLGVGAGGDTQYF
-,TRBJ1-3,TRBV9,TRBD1,TGTGCCAGCAGCGGACAGGGTGCTGGAAACACCATATATTTT,CASSGQGAGNTIYF
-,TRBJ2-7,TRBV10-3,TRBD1,TGTGCCGCGGGACAGGAAGCGGCCCCCTACGAGCAGTACTTC,CAAGQEAAPYEQYF
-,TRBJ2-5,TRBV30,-,TGTGCCTGGACTGACAGTACAGAGACCCAGTACTTC,CAWTDSTETQYF
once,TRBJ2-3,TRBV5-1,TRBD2,TGCGCCACCCGGCCCGGGAGGGGAGGGACAGATACGCAGTATTTT,CATRPGRGGTDTQYF
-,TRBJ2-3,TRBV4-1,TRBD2,TGCGCCAGCAGCCAGAGCGGGAGGGCTACAGATACGCAGTATTTT,CASSQSGRATDTQYF
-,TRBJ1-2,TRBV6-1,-,TGTGCCAGCAGTGATCAGGGCCACTATGGCTACACCTTC,CASSDQGHYGYTF
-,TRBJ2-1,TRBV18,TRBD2,TGTGCCAGCTCCATAACTAGCGACTCCTACAATGAGCAGTTCTTC,CASSITSDSYNEQFF
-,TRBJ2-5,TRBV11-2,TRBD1,TGTGCCAGCAGCTTAGGGTGGGACAGGGGCTTCCAAGAGACCCAGTACTTC,CASSLGWDRGFQETQYF
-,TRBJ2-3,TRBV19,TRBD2,TGTGCCAGTAGCCGACTAGCGGGTAGCACAGATACGCAGTATTTT,CASSRLAGSTDTQYF
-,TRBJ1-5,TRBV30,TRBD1,TGTGCCTGGAGCGTACAGGGGGCGGGACAGCCCCAGCATTTT,CAWSVQGAGQPQHF
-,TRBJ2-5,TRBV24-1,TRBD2,TGTGCCACCAGTGGACTAGCGGGAGGATGGGAGACCCAGTACTTC,CATSGLAGGWETQYF
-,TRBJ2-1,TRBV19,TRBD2,TGTGCCAGTAGTCACGGGGGGAGCCCCTACAATGAGCAGTTCTTC,CASSHGGSPYNEQFF
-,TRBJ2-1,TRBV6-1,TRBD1,TGTGCCAGCAGTGAAGGGACAGGGTTCTCGCAGTTCTTC,CASSEGTGFSQFF
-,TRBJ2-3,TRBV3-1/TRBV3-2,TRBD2,TGTGCCAGCAGCCGGGCGGGAGCGTCAGATACGCAGTATTTT,CASSRAGASDTQYF
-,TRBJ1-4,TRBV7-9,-,TGTGCCAGCAGCCCGGGAGGGGGTACTAATGAAAAACTGTTTTTT,CASSPGGGTNEKLFF
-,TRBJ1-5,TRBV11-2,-,TGTGCCAGCAGCCCGGAGCGGGGAGGGCAGCCCCAGCATTTT,CASSPERGGQPQHF
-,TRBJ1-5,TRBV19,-,TGTGCCAGTAGTATTGAGGAGGGAGGGAGTCAGCCCCAGCATTTT,CASSIEEGGSQPQHF
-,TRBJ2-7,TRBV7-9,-,TGTGCCAGCAGCTTAGGAGACTCCGAGCAGTACTTC,CASSLGDSEQYF
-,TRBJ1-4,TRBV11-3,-,TGTGCCAGCAGCTTAGACAGGTCTAATGAAAAACTGTTTTTT,CASSLDRSNEKLFF
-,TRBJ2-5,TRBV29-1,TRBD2,TGCAGCGTTAAAGCGGGACTAGCGGGAGACTTGGAGACCCAGTACTTC,CSVKAGLAGDLETQYF
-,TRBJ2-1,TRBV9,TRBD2,TGTGCCAGCAGCGTCGGGACTAGCGGGATCAATGAGCAGTTCTTC,CASSVGTSGINEQFF
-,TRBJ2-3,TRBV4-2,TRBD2,TGTGCCAGCAGCCCCATAGCGGGAGCGGGAACAGATACGCAGTATTTT,CASSPIAGAGTDTQYF
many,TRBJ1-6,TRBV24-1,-,TGTGCCACCAGTGAATCCGGGAATTCACCCCTCCACTTT,CATSESGNSPLHF
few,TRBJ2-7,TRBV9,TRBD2,TGTGCCAGCAGCGTAGCGACTAGCGCCTACGAGCAGTACTTC,CASSVATSAYEQYF
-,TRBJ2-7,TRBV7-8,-,TGTGCCAGCAGCTTAGATGGGGGGTCCTACGAGCAGTACTTC,CASSLDGGSYEQYF
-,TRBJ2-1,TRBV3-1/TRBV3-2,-,TGTGCCAGCAGCCAAGCCCGGGACTCGAGGGAAGCCAATGAGCAGTTCTTC,CASSQARDSREANEQFF
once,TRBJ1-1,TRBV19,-,TGTGCCAGTAGTCCCGGGGGGGTGAGACTGTTTAAAGTGAACACTGAAGCTTTCTTT,CASSPGGVRLFKVNTEAFF
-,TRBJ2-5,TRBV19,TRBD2,TGTGCCAGTAGTGACGCGGGGACTAGCGGGATCGGGACCCAGTACTTC,CASSDAGTSGIGTQYF
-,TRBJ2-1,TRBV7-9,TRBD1,TGTGCCAGCATAAAGCAGGGGGAGTTTAATGAGCAGTTCTTC,CASIKQGEFNEQFF
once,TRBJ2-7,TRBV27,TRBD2,TGTGCCAGCAGTTTAAGGCTAGCGGGAGCATACGAGCAGTACTTC,CASSLRLAGAYEQYF